Listed below are T cell receptor beta chains from one sample, sequenced in a study of blood T cell repertoires in COVID-19. The assay was immunoSEQ multiplex PCR, and TCRdb's table has in-frame clones only and misses some. This table holds hundreds of thousands of clones, about 91% found once. Sequenced sample: peripheral blood. The receptor set was obtained from a woman in her twenties or thirties with COVID-19, enrolled during active disease. The CDR3 runs from the conserved cysteine through the conserved F or W. The order of the fields is V gene, D gene, J gene, clone size, CDR3 protein, CDR3 DNA. D genes are given only for firm matches. Rows may omit the clone size; those that give it use once, few, many or a size class.

TRBV6-2/TRBV6-3	TRBD1	TRBJ1-5	NA	CASSLRTGWASNQPQHF	TGTGCCAGCAGTCTACGGACAGGGTGGGCAAGCAATCAGCCCCAGCATTTT
TRBV5-5	TRBD1	TRBJ1-2	NA	CASSFSGTGYGYTF	TGTGCCAGCAGCTTTTCTGGGACAGGCTATGGCTACACCTTC
TRBV18	NA	TRBJ2-3	few	CASSPDRFSTDTQYF	TGTGCCAGCTCACCCGACAGGTTTTCCACAGATACGCAGTATTTT
TRBV3-1/TRBV3-2	NA	TRBJ2-4	NA	CASSLRQVGPIQYF	TGTGCCAGCAGCCTTCGACAGGTGGGCCCCATTCAGTACTTC
TRBV3-1/TRBV3-2	NA	TRBJ1-5	NA	CASSQDPGGDSNQPQHF	TGTGCCAGCAGCCAAGATCCTGGGGGGGATAGCAATCAGCCCCAGCATTTT
TRBV6-5	NA	TRBJ1-2	NA	CASSNQGKLHGYTF	TGTGCCAGCAGTAACCAGGGAAAGCTCCACGGCTACACCTTC
TRBV6-5	NA	TRBJ1-6	NA	CASSFRGGADNSPLHF	TGTGCCAGCAGTTTTCGCGGGGGGGCGGATAATTCACCCCTCCACTTT
TRBV27	TRBD2	TRBJ2-7	NA	CASSLAGGYPNYEQYF	TGTGCCAGCAGTTTAGCGGGGGGCTACCCAAACTACGAGCAGTACTTC
TRBV5-4	TRBD1	TRBJ2-5	NA	CASSSAGTVQETQYF	TGTGCCAGCAGCTCCGCTGGGACAGTTCAAGAGACCCAGTACTTC
TRBV7-6	NA	TRBJ2-3	NA	CASSPLGGGLSGDTQYF	TGTGCCAGCAGCCCCCTGGGCGGGGGCCTATCGGGGGATACGCAGTATTTT
TRBV2	NA	TRBJ2-2	NA	CASSAEPLTGELFF	TGTGCCAGCAGTGCCGAACCTCTAACCGGGGAGCTGTTTTTT
TRBV27	TRBD1	TRBJ1-2	NA	CASSASGQTFYGYTF	TGTGCCAGCAGTGCTTCGGGACAGACCTTCTATGGCTACACCTTC
TRBV7-9	NA	TRBJ1-1	NA	CASSFSGTTTEAFF	TGTGCCAGCAGCTTTTCAGGAACGACCACTGAAGCTTTCTTT
TRBV27	NA	TRBJ2-7	NA	CASSVPRGEQYF	TGTGCCAGCAGTGTTCCCAGGGGAGAGCAGTACTTC
TRBV2	NA	TRBJ2-7	NA	CASSVGGDEQYF	TGTGCCAGCAGTGTAGGAGGGGACGAGCAGTACTTC
TRBV19	TRBD1	TRBJ1-5	NA	CASSIGTGTGRQPQHF	TGTGCCAGTAGTATAGGGACAGGAACCGGACGACAGCCCCAGCATTTT
TRBV15	TRBD1	TRBJ2-1	NA	CATTEGALPYNEQFF	TGTGCCACCACCGAGGGGGCACTTCCATACAATGAGCAGTTCTTC